A selection of T cell receptor beta chains follows, all from one sample in a study of STAT5B mutations in CD4+ large granular lymphocyte leukemia. Sequencing used immunoSEQ multiplex PCR; TCRdb keeps in-frame clones, though not all of them. The table shows 20,000 to 25,000 clones, with over 70% occurring only once. The sample consisted of CD4+ T cells from blood buffy coats. These receptors all come from a human donor in good health. Both conserved end residues are part of each CDR3. A D gene is named only where the DNA matches it firmly. Not every row has a clone size; where given, it reads once, few, many or a size class.

CDR3 length | J gene | D gene | V gene | clone size | CDR3 protein | CDR3 DNA
10 | TRBJ1-1 | - | TRBV29-1 | few | CSVEGSRAFF | TGCAGCGTTGAGGGGTCGCGAGCTTTCTTT
14 | TRBJ1-2 | - | TRBV29-1 | - | CSVEDGYPNYGYTF | TGCAGCGTTGAAGATGGGTATCCCAACTATGGCTACACCTTC
16 | TRBJ2-1 | TRBD2 | TRBV7-6 | - | CASSLVGTSGPNEQFF | TGTGCCAGCAGCTTAGTTGGGACTAGCGGTCCCAATGAGCAGTTCTTC
14 | TRBJ2-1 | - | TRBV10-1 | few | CASSGREVYNEQFF | TGCGCCAGCAGTGGTAGAGAGGTGTACAATGAGCAGTTCTTC
15 | TRBJ2-1 | - | TRBV25-1 | - | CASSGLDGSYNEQFF | TGTGCCAGCAGTGGTCTAGATGGCTCCTACAATGAGCAGTTCTTC
13 | TRBJ2-5 | - | TRBV5-1 | - | CASSTQGLETQYF | TGCGCCAGCAGCACTCAGGGGTTAGAGACCCAGTACTTC
13 | TRBJ2-1 | TRBD1 | TRBV7-6 | - | CASSRRQGLEQFF | TGTGCCAGCAGCCGCCGACAGGGCCTAGAGCAGTTCTTC
16 | TRBJ2-5 | TRBD2 | TRBV4-2 | - | CASSQDSGRAQETQYF | TGTGCCAGCAGCCAGGATAGCGGGAGGGCCCAAGAGACCCAGTACTTC
16 | TRBJ2-1 | TRBD2 | TRBV4-1 | - | CASSQDRGTSFDEQFF | TGCGCCAGCAGCCAAGATAGGGGGACTAGTTTCGATGAGCAGTTCTTC
16 | TRBJ2-2 | - | TRBV10-2 | - | CASSPMERSVTGELFF | TGCGCCAGCAGCCCCATGGAGCGCTCGGTCACCGGGGAGCTGTTTTTT
13 | TRBJ2-3 | - | TRBV5-4 | - | CASSLGTSDTQYF | TGTGCCAGCAGCTTGGGGACGTCAGATACGCAGTATTTT
13 | TRBJ1-5 | - | TRBV9 | few | CASSSGGNQPQHF | TGTGCCAGCAGCTCCGGGGGTAATCAGCCCCAGCATTTT
14 | TRBJ2-1 | - | TRBV18 | - | CASSPGTKYNEQFF | TGTGCCAGCTCACCAGGGACCAAATACAATGAGCAGTTCTTC
13 | TRBJ1-2 | - | TRBV6-6 | - | CASSLPGAGGYTF | TGTGCCAGCAGTCTCCCAGGGGCGGGGGGCTACACCTTC
15 | TRBJ2-7 | TRBD2 | TRBV5-1 | - | CASSLGLASSYEQYF | TGCGCCAGCAGCTTGGGACTAGCGAGCTCCTACGAGCAGTACTTC
16 | TRBJ2-1 | TRBD2 | TRBV4-2 | - | CASTPRIAGGYNEQFF | TGTGCCAGCACACCCAGAATAGCGGGAGGGTACAATGAGCAGTTCTTC
14 | TRBJ2-5 | - | TRBV6-6 | - | CASSYGTSQETQYF | TGTGCCAGCAGTTACGGAACGTCCCAAGAGACCCAGTACTTC
15 | TRBJ1-5 | - | TRBV7-2 | - | CASSLRWDDYQPQHF | TGTGCCAGCAGCTTAAGGTGGGACGATTATCAGCCCCAGCATTTT